These 21 T cell receptor beta chains share one sample of origin, sequenced in a study of blood T cells in healthy people across ages. It was with a sample-barcoded 5' primer and a J-beta primer mix that a second PCR of about 6 to 11 cycles was run. TCRdb reanalysed the 5' RACE reads using MiXCR and keeps one entry per CDR3 protein. The data contain 1.8 million or so distinct CDR3 sequences, roughly two fifths of them singletons. The sample comprised blood. These receptors all stem from a human donor in good health.

The chain is built from TRBV7-3 and TRBJ2-5, with a tentative D call TRBD1 (6 bases). The germline CDR1 and CDR2 sequences are SGHTA and FQGTGA. This CDR3 comprises 15 residues. V was cut by 1 base and J by 1 base, with 10 bases left in between. This CDR3 reads CASSLKGESQETQYF. The CDR3 DNA reads TGTGCCAGCAGCTTAAAGGGGGAGTCCCAAGAGACCCAGTACTTC. Full variable domain (rest looked up from reference TRBV7-3 and TRBJ2-5): GAGVSQTPSNKVTEKGKYVELRCDPISGHTALYWYRQSLGQGPEFLIYFQGTGAADDSGLPNDRFFAVRPEGSVSTLKIQRTERGDSAVYLCASSLKGESQETQYFGPGTRLLVL.

CDR3 sequence reads: CASSRTSGGFDEQFF. The CDR3 DNA reads as TGTGCCAGCAGCAGGACTAGCGGGGGCTTCGATGAGCAGTTCTTC. The chain employs TRBV5-4 and TRBJ2-1; TRBD2 aligns across 13 bases. Trimming at V came to 4 bases and at J to 8 bases, leaving 6 bases not matched to a gene. The length of the CDR3 is 15 residues. The germline gives CDR1 SGHNT, CDR2 YYREEE (reference sequence).

This clonotype was seen more than once but under ten times. The chain uses TRBV4-2 and TRBJ1-5, with no clear D. The ends were cut back, 0 bases at V and 6 bases at J, with 12 bases in the middle. CDR1 is LGHNA, CDR2 YNFKEQ, per germline. CDR3 length: 15 amino acids. The CDR3 nucleotides read TGTGCCAGCAGCCAAGAAGGAGGGCCGGGTCAGCCCCAGCATTTT. It yields the protein CASSQEGGPGQPQHF.

Concerning this clonotype itself: Since a much larger clone is just one base distant, this may be a read error. This chain connects TRBV28 to TRBJ2-1; D is unclear. The CDR3 is made up of 11 amino acids. V shed 7 bases and J shed 5 bases, with 6 bases lying between them. CDR1 and CDR2 from the germline V gene are MDHEN and SYDVKM. CDR3 amino acids: CASNRNNEQFF. DNA for the CDR3: TGTGCCAGCAACAGAAACAATGAGCAGTTCTTC.

This clonotype was counted only a few times. CDR3 nucleotide sequence: TGTGCCAGCAGCTTACTCGCTAGCGGGGGGGAGCAGTTCTTC. Translated, it gives CASSLLASGGEQFF. The chain joins TRBV7-2 to TRBJ2-1; 11 positions match TRBD2. V dropped 2 bases and J dropped 10; count of bases not matched to a gene: 4. The CDR3 contains 14 residues. Germline V gene data show CDR1 as SGHTA and CDR2 as FQGNSA. Full variable domain (missing parts from reference TRBV7-2 and TRBJ2-1): GAGVSQSPSNKVTEKGKDVELRCDPISGHTALYWYRQSLGQGLEFLIYFQGNSAPDKSGLPSDRFSAERTGGSVSTLTIQRTQQEDSAVYLCASSLLASGGEQFFGPGTRLTVL.

This clonotype turned up a few times. This chain joins TRBV11-2 and TRBJ2-5; D perhaps matches TRBD2 (6 bases). The ends were cut back, 6 bases at V and 5 bases at J, with 16 bases in the middle. From germline, CDR1 is SGHAT and CDR2 FQNNGV. This CDR3 region has 14 residues. CDR3 amino acids: CASSFNTGGETQYF. CDR3 coding DNA: TGTGCCAGCAGTTTTAATACAGGAGGGGAGACCCAGTACTTC.

The chain employs TRBV20-1 and TRBJ2-1, with D tentatively TRBD2 (5 bases). CDR3 length: 16 amino acids. The V end lost 0 bases, the J end lost 4 bases, and 16 bases lay between the germline ends. CDR1 and CDR2 from the germline V gene are DFQATT and SNEGSKA (reference sequence). In DNA form, the CDR3 reads TGCAGTGCTAGAGATTTAGCGAGAGCCACATACAATGAGCAGTTCTTC. Translated: CSARDLARATYNEQFF.

The chain couples TRBV11-2 to TRBJ2-5; 7 nucleotides match TRBD1. The J call is uncertain, as TRBJ2-7 better fits the DNA end. CDR3 length: 14 amino acids. CDR1 is SGHAT and CDR2 is FQNNGV in the germline V gene. The DNA of the CDR3 is TGTGCCAGCAGCCGTTCCCGACAGGGCGACGAGCAGTACTTC. It translates to CASSRSRQGDEQYF.

The rearrangement uses TRBV29-1 and TRBJ2-3, with TRBD1 as a possible D gene (5 bases). CDR1 and CDR2 (germline): SQVTM, ANQGSEA. The CDR3 consists of 13 residues. V was pared by 5 bases and J by 4 bases, with 13 bases between. The CDR3 nucleotides read TGCAGCGTTCGACCCCAGGGCGCAGATACGCAGTATTTT. It yields the protein CSVRPQGADTQYF.

This chain joins TRBV7-8 and TRBJ1-4; TRBD1 aligns across 7 bases. The V segment lost 8 bases and the J segment 3 bases; nucleotides outside the gene matches: 3. The germline gives CDR1 SGHVS, CDR2 FQNEAQ. This CDR3 spans 13 amino acids. The CDR3 sequence is CASAGQPNEKLFF. The CDR3 DNA reads TGTGCCAGCGCGGGACAGCCTAATGAAAAACTGTTTTTT.

The chain uses TRBV11-2 and TRBJ2-3; maybe TRBD1 (6 bases). Germline values: CDR1 SGHAT, CDR2 FQNNGV. Between the trimmed V and J ends, which lost 3 bases and 5 bases, there was a span of 12 bases. The CDR3 covers 14 residues. This CDR3 reads CASSFGRGRDTQYF. The CDR3, as DNA: TGTGCCAGCAGCTTCGGCAGGGGTCGAGATACGCAGTATTTT. The complete variable domain, with remaining parts taken from reference TRBV11-2 and TRBJ2-3, reads EAGVAQSPRYKIIEKRQSVAFWCNPISGHATLYWYQQILGQGPKLLIQFQNNGVVDDSQLPKDRFSAERLKGVDSTLKIQPAKLEDSAVYLCASSFGRGRDTQYFGPGTRLTVL.

The J gene is TRBJ1-2, the V gene TRBV12-3 or TRBV12-4, with D possibly TRBD1 on 5 matching bases. V dropped 6 bases and J dropped 8 bases, with 22 bases sitting between them. The CDR3 is 15 amino acids. CDR3 loop: CASSPIPGRKRGYTF. The CDR3 region has the DNA TGTGCCAGCAGCCCCATTCCGGGACGGAAGAGAGGCTACACCTTC.

The table lists this clonotype with a few counts. This chain connects TRBV7-2 to TRBJ2-1; tentative D call: TRBD2 (7 bases). V was pared by 6 bases and J by 0 bases, with 12 bases between. The CDR3 consists of 15 residues. Germline V gene data show CDR1 as SGHTA and CDR2 as FQGNSA. The CDR3: CASSYGGPSYNEQFF. As DNA, the CDR3 is TGTGCCAGCAGTTACGGGGGGCCCTCCTACAATGAGCAGTTCTTC. Supplemented by reference TRBV7-2 and TRBJ2-1, the full variable domain reads GAGVSQSPSNKVTEKGKDVELRCDPISGHTALYWYRQSLGQGLEFLIYFQGNSAPDKSGLPSDRFSAERTGGSVSTLTIQRTQQEDSAVYLCASSYGGPSYNEQFFGPGTRLTVL.

This clonotype showed up just a few times. The J gene is TRBJ2-1, the V gene TRBV7-6; weak D call: TRBD2 (6 bases). The CDR3 covers 18 residues. In germline, CDR1 is SGHVS, CDR2 FNYEAQ. V lost 1 base, J lost 8 bases, and 24 bases lay in between. DNA for the CDR3: TGTGCCAGCAGCTTAGGTCATGGGGACCGGGAGAACGTCGATGAGCAGTTCTTC. Encoded protein: CASSLGHGDRENVDEQFF. Using reference TRBV7-6 and TRBJ2-1 for the parts outside the CDR3, the full variable domain is GAGVSQSPRYKVTKRGQDVALRCDPISGHVSLYWYRQALGQGPEFLTYFNYEAQQDKSGLPNDRFSAERPEGSISTLTIQRTEQRDSAMYRCASSLGHGDRENVDEQFFGPGTRLTVL.

The V call is TRBV12-5, the J call TRBJ2-3, with D perhaps matching TRBD2 (6 bases). Trimming cost V 3 bases and J 3 bases, with 22 bases left between them. Germline CDR1 and CDR2: LGHNT and FRNRAP. This CDR3 is built from 18 residues. In DNA, the CDR3 is TGTGCTAGTGGTTTCACCCTCGGGGGTGGAGATGGGACAGATACGCAGTATTTT. It yields the protein CASGFTLGGGDGTDTQYF.

This chain's CDR3 is CASSHSRGGSTDTQYF. CDR3 DNA sequence: TGCGCCAGCAGCCATTCCCGGGGGGGCAGCACAGATACGCAGTATTTT. The chain couples TRBV4-1 to TRBJ2-3; 8 bases agree with TRBD2. Unmatched junction bases numbered 5, after V lost 3 bases and J lost 0 bases. Germline V CDR1 and CDR2: MGHRA, YSYEKL. This CDR3 is 16 amino acids long.

The chain carries TRBV7-2 and TRBJ2-4, with 8 bases lining up with TRBD1. The last part of the DNA fits TRBJ2-7 better; the J call may be wrong. The CDR3 is 18 residues long. The V gene's germline CDR1 is SGHTA and CDR2 FQGNSA. The DNA of the CDR3 is TGTGCCAGCAGCGAAAGACGGATAGCAGGGGGCGTAGTCGACGAGCAGTACTTC. Its protein product is CASSERRIAGGVVDEQYF.

This clonotype was detected a few times. A much larger clone differs from this one at a single base, so this may be a read error. The chain couples TRBV11-1 to TRBJ2-3; unclear D gene. Germline V gene sequence: CDR1 SGHAT, CDR2 FQDESV (reference sequence). This CDR3 contains 13 residues. The CDR3 coding sequence is TGTGCCAGCAGCTCCTCTTGGATCGATACGCGGTATTTT. Encoded protein: CASSSSWIDTRYF.

The CDR3 coding sequence is TGTGCCAGCAGTCAAACATTACGAGAAAAAGAGACCCAGTACTTC. This sequence encodes CASSQTLREKETQYF. J is TRBJ2-5 and V is TRBV12-3 or TRBV12-4, with no clear D. V was cut by 5 bases and J by 3 bases, with 16 bases left in between. The CDR3 totals 15 residues.

This rearrangement joins TRBV5-6 to TRBJ2-3; 11 bases map to TRBD1. This CDR3 contains 16 residues. CDR1 is SGHDT, CDR2 YYEEEE, per germline. V shed 4 bases and J 4 bases; nucleotides not matched to a gene: 8. CDR3 coding DNA: TGTGCCAGCAGCCGACGGGACAGGGGGGGATCAGATACGCAGTATTTT. Residues: CASSRRDRGGSDTQYF. Supplemented by reference TRBV5-6 and TRBJ2-3, the full variable domain reads DAGVTQSPTHLIKTRGQQVTLRCSPKSGHDTVSWYQQALGQGPQFIFQYYEEEERQRGNFPDRFSGHQFPNYSSELNVNALLLGDSALYLCASSRRDRGGSDTQYFGPGTRLTVL.

The CDR3 DNA reads TGTGCCAGCAGCCCTCTCCTGGCCAGGTCCTACGAGCAGTACTTC. It specifies CASSPLLARSYEQYF. The gene calls are TRBV12-3 or TRBV12-4 and TRBJ2-7; D is unresolved. V was shortened by 6 bases and J by 1 base, with 16 bases between the two germline ends. This CDR3 comprises 15 residues.